Presented here are 12 T cell receptor beta chains from one specimen sequenced in a study of T cells after yellow fever vaccination. TCRdb passed the 5' RACE reads through MiXCR, listing each CDR3 protein once. The table lists around 320,000 distinct CDR3 sequences, about 10% of them singletons, with about 3.7% in the top ten. The material sequenced was CD4+ T cells sorted from PBMCs, taken 5 days after the yellow fever booster vaccination. These receptors all come from a man aged 18 to 30 who received the YFV17D yellow fever vaccine.

This clonotype was seen a handful of times. The chain carries TRBV20-1 and TRBJ2-4; D is possibly TRBD2 (6 bases). The CDR3 has 13 residues. Germline values: CDR1 DFQATT, CDR2 SNEGSKA (reference sequence). The germline V and J ends were trimmed by 6 bases and 1 base, with 10 bases remaining between them. The CDR3 loop reads CSAGRGAKNIQYF. CDR3 bases: TGCAGTGCCGGCCGGGGGGCCAAAAACATTCAGTACTTC.

The CDR3 here is CASRDVKTGANVLTF. The CDR3 bases are TGTGCCAGCAGGGACGTTAAAACTGGGGCCAACGTCCTGACTTTC. The genes are TRBV19 and TRBJ2-6; D tentatively fits TRBD1 or TRBD2 (5 bases each). The length of the CDR3 is 15 residues. Trimming took 9 bases from V and 2 from J, leaving 14 bases between them. Germline values: CDR1 LNHDA, CDR2 SQIVND (reference sequence).

Concerning this clonotype: With a much larger clone just one base away, this may be a read error. V and J are TRBV18 and TRBJ1-2, with 7 bases lining up with TRBD1. This CDR3 contains 13 residues. Looked up from germline, CDR1 is KGHSH and CDR2 is LQKENI. The CDR3 loop reads CASSRDSDYGFTF. As DNA, the CDR3 is TGTGCCAGCTCACGGGACAGCGACTATGGCTTCACCTTC.

This clonotype showed up just a few times. The V gene is TRBV20-1, the J gene TRBJ2-3; tentative D call: TRBD1 (5 bases). The CDR3 runs to 14 residues. Deletions cut 2 bases from V and 4 bases from J, with 13 bases between. CDR1 and CDR2 (germline): DFQATT, SNEGSKA (reference sequence). As DNA, the CDR3 is TGCAGTGCTAGACTCCGAAGGGGTCCAGATACGCAGTATTTT. Translation gives CSARLRRGPDTQYF.

This clonotype was detected only a few times. The chain employs TRBV5-8 and TRBJ2-1, with TRBD2 identical over 9 bases. V lost 0 bases, J lost 7 bases, and 8 bases stayed unmatched. Germline CDR1 and CDR2: SGHTS and YDEGEE. The CDR3 consists of 16 residues. CDR3 amino acids: CASSLGLRGGQNEQFF. The CDR3 bases are TGTGCCAGCAGCTTGGGATTGCGGGGGGGCCAGAATGAGCAGTTCTTC.

Many counts were recorded for this clonotype. V is TRBV24-1 and J is TRBJ2-2, with D uncertain. This CDR3 comprises 14 residues. Germline lookup yields CDR1 KGHDR and CDR2 SFDVKD. V lost 7 bases, J lost 1 base, and 9 bases lay in between. As DNA, the CDR3 is TGTGCCACCAGGAGCCCAGAGAACACCGGGGAGCTGTTTTTT. Translated, it gives CATRSPENTGELFF.

The chain uses TRBV2 and TRBJ2-7; D is perhaps TRBD1 (6 bases). This CDR3 spans 15 amino acids. V lost 2 bases and J 3 bases, leaving 14 bases between the germline ends. Germline lookup yields CDR1 SNHLY and CDR2 FYNNEI. The DNA for the CDR3 is TGTGCCAGCAGTGAACGAGGGACAAGGTACTACGAGCAGTACTTC. This translates into CASSERGTRYYEQYF.

This clonotype was seen just once. The chain links TRBV4-3 to TRBJ1-4; no definite D call. With 4 bases removed from V and 5 bases from J, the gap between germline ends came to 20 bases. The CDR3 covers 17 residues. The germline V gene has CDR1 LGHNA and CDR2 YSLEER. The CDR3 here is CASSPRGPGVANEKLFF. The CDR3 region has the DNA TGCGCCAGCAGCCCAAGAGGACCCGGCGTAGCCAATGAAAAACTGTTTTTT.

This clonotype has more than one count but fewer than ten. Its ends do not fully match the called genes, so a read error is possible. CDR3 nucleotide sequence: TGTGCCAGCAGCCGGGTCCCCTTAGCCAAAAACATTCAGTGCTTC. Translation: CASSRVPLAKNIQCF. The gene calls are TRBV7-9 and TRBJ2-4; the D is unclear. The CDR3 length is 15 residues. Germline-derived CDR1 and CDR2 are SEHNR and FQNEAQ (reference sequence).

The V gene is TRBV6-6, the J gene TRBJ1-2; D is uncertain. This CDR3 has 13 residues. The V and J ends lost 5 bases and 4 bases respectively, with 11 bases between them. Germline CDR1 MNHNY, CDR2 SVGAGI (reference sequence). CDR3 DNA: TGTGCCAGCAGTCCCGATGTAGGCTATGGCTACACCTTC. It codes for CASSPDVGYGYTF.

This chain links TRBV12-3 or TRBV12-4 with TRBJ1-1; 8 bases align to TRBD1. This CDR3 is built from 15 residues. The junction had 10 bases not matched to a gene; V was cut back by 7 bases and J by 3 bases. Written as DNA, the CDR3 is TGTGCCAGCACTCGACAGGGGATAGGGGACACTGAAGCTTTCTTT. This encodes CASTRQGIGDTEAFF.

There are a few counts of this clonotype. This chain joins TRBV21-1 and TRBJ1-1. TRBV21-1 is classified as a pseudogene. The CDR3 runs 11 residues. In DNA form, the CDR3 reads TGTGCCAGCAGCAAATTAGTAAGGGAATTCTTT. Protein: CASSKLVREFF.